A selection of T cell receptor beta chains follows, all from one sample in a study of cytomegalovirus exposure and HLA in healthy donors. Sequencing used immunoSEQ multiplex PCR; TCRdb keeps in-frame clones, though not all of them. In the table there are some 150,000 clones, 65% to 90% of which are singletons. Sequencing used PBMCs. These receptors came from a woman aged 50 to 60 in good health and CMV-seropositive. Both conserved end residues are part of each CDR3. A D gene is named only where the DNA matches it firmly. Only part of the rows carry a size: once, few, many, or a class if the clone is expanded.

TRBJ2-3 TRBD2 - TRBV7-9 13 CATRLAGPDTQYF TGTGCCACCCGACTAGCGGGGCCAGATACGCAGTATTTT
TRBJ2-5 TRBD2 - TRBV28 12 CASTGTKETQYF TGTGCCAGCACCGGGACTAAAGAGACCCAGTACTTC
TRBJ2-1 - - TRBV4-3 15 CASSQVGAAYNEQFF TGCGCCAGCAGCCAAGTTGGGGCGGCGTACAATGAGCAGTTCTTC
TRBJ2-5 TRBD2 - TRBV27 16 CASSLTATSGWETQYF TGTGCCAGCAGTTTGACGGCGACTAGCGGATGGGAGACCCAGTACTTC
TRBJ2-2 TRBD2 - TRBV7-8 16 CASSFPRGVGTGELFF TGTGCCAGCAGCTTCCCCCGGGGGGTTGGCACCGGGGAGCTGTTTTTT
TRBJ1-4 - - TRBV20-1 11 CSAQGREELFF TGCAGTGCTCAGGGAAGAGAAGAACTGTTTTTT
TRBJ1-1 - - TRBV18 14 CASSPLELNTEAFF TGTGCCAGCTCACCTCTGGAGCTGAACACTGAAGCTTTCTTT
TRBJ2-1 TRBD2 - TRBV5-5 20 CASSSPFGRGAPGAYNEQFF TGTGCCAGCAGCTCCCCATTCGGGCGGGGGGCCCCGGGTGCCTACAATGAGCAGTTCTTC
TRBJ1-3 - few TRBV23-1 16 CASSGSGEESGNTIYF TGCGCCAGCAGTGGTTCGGGGGAGGAATCTGGAAACACCATATATTTT
TRBJ2-3 - - TRBV7-8 12 CASSILTDTQYF TGTGCCAGCAGCATACTTACAGATACGCAGTATTTT
TRBJ2-3 TRBD2 - TRBV6-5 16 CASSYSPGGHTDTQYF TGTGCCAGCAGTTACTCTCCGGGGGGGCATACGGATACGCAGTATTTT
TRBJ2-2 TRBD2 - TRBV4-1 16 CASSQALAGGTGELFF TGCGCCAGCAGCCAAGCTCTAGCGGGGGGCACCGGGGAGCTGTTTTTT
TRBJ1-5 - - TRBV13 12 CASSLGGGPQHF TGTGCCAGCAGTTTGGGCGGGGGGCCCCAGCATTTT
TRBJ1-1 - few TRBV5-1 15 CASSSQTGRGTEAFF TGCGCCAGCAGCTCACAGACAGGCCGAGGGACTGAAGCTTTCTTT
TRBJ1-5 - - TRBV13 14 CASSLGGSNQPQHF TGTGCCAGCAGCTTGGGGGGGAGCAATCAGCCCCAGCATTTT
TRBJ2-4 TRBD1 - TRBV2 14 CASSVGWDRNIQYF TGTGCCAGCAGTGTTGGGTGGGACAGAAACATTCAGTACTTC
TRBJ2-7 - - TRBV5-1 13 CASSLGRTYEQYF TGCGCCAGCAGCTTGGGGAGGACCTACGAGCAGTACTTC
TRBJ1-2 - few TRBV29-1 13 CSVGGGYTYGYTF TGCAGCGTTGGGGGGGGGTATACGTATGGCTACACCTTC
TRBJ2-2 TRBD1 - TRBV5-1 17 CASSSTPGQGKTGELFF TGCGCCAGCAGCTCGACCCCGGGACAGGGAAAAACCGGGGAGCTGTTTTTT
TRBJ2-3 TRBD2 - TRBV5-1 14 CASSWGLGEDTQYF TGCGCCAGCAGCTGGGGACTAGGGGAAGATACGCAGTATTTT
TRBJ2-7 TRBD1 - TRBV5-1 16 CASSLGPGQEHYEQYF TGCGCCAGCAGCTTGGGCCCGGGACAGGAGCACTACGAGCAGTACTTC
TRBJ2-7 TRBD1 - TRBV10-1 14 CASSGQGSSYEQYF TGCGCCAGCAGCGGACAGGGGAGCTCCTACGAGCAGTACTTC
TRBJ1-5 - - TRBV6-6 13 CASSSREDQPQHF TGTGCCAGCAGTTCCCGAGAAGATCAGCCCCAGCATTTT
TRBJ1-4 - - TRBV21-1 14 CASSKEAGAEKLFF TGTGCCAGCAGCAAAGAGGCAGGGGCGGAAAAACTGTTTTTT
TRBJ2-1 TRBD2 few TRBV7-8 15 CAKLRGRGGRHEQFF TGTGCCAAACTCCGGGGGCGGGGGGGCCGCCATGAGCAGTTCTTC
TRBJ2-6 - - TRBV9 15 CASSVGLSGANVLTF TGTGCCAGCAGCGTCGGACTGTCCGGGGCCAACGTCCTGACTTTC
TRBJ2-3 TRBD2 - TRBV7-2 17 CASSRRTSSLSTDTQYF TGTGCCAGCAGCCGTAGGACTAGTTCCCTCAGCACAGATACGCAGTATTTT
TRBJ2-3 - - TRBV5-1 14 CASLVQPGADTQYF TGCGCCAGCCTGGTTCAGCCCGGAGCAGATACGCAGTATTTT
TRBJ1-5 TRBD1 - TRBV27 14 CASGPDRVRQPQHF TGTGCCAGCGGGCCTGACAGGGTCAGGCAGCCCCAGCATTTT
TRBJ1-4 - - TRBV5-1 14 CASSQTGENEKLFF TGCGCCAGCAGCCAGACAGGCGAGAATGAAAAACTGTTTTTT
TRBJ2-5 TRBD1 - TRBV6-1 14 CASSGDRGQETQYF TGTGCCAGCAGTGGAGACAGGGGGCAAGAGACCCAGTACTTC
TRBJ1-5 TRBD1 few TRBV6-6 13 CASRDRGDQPQHF TGTGCCAGCAGAGACAGGGGGGATCAGCCCCAGCATTTT
TRBJ1-5 - - TRBV19 13 CASSFAEPQPQHF TGTGCCAGTAGTTTCGCGGAACCCCAGCCCCAGCATTTT
TRBJ1-1 TRBD1 - TRBV13 12 CASSGQGREAFF TGTGCCAGCAGCGGACAGGGACGAGAAGCTTTCTTT
TRBJ1-6 TRBD1 - TRBV6-1 15 CASSAEGQGQPPLHF TGTGCCAGCAGTGCGGAAGGACAGGGCCAGCCCCCCCTCCACTTT
TRBJ2-5 TRBD1 few TRBV27 14 CASSPRTGVETQYF TGTGCCAGCAGTCCCCGAACAGGGGTAGAGACCCAGTACTTC